The entry below gives a single TCR beta chain sequence along with its context. The antigen remains unidentified. The data originate from a study of post-analysis software for immune sequencing data. Every TCR beta cDNA library bore unique molecular identifiers. Starting from about 1 to 10 million T cells, the study yielded approximately 460,000 cDNA molecules. TCRdb itself ran the PCR reads through MiXCR, one entry per CDR3 protein. The table records fewer than 850,000 distinct CDR3 sequences, 30% of them present only once. General study results and limits: The study found TRBV5-6, TRBV5-1 and TRBV20-1 among 4 or 5 TRBV segments more frequent in patients than controls. Significantly lower normalized Chao1 diversity was found in patients with multiple sclerosis relative to controls.

V lost 3 bases and J lost 3; bases outside the gene matches: 7. Germline V gene data show CDR1 as DFQATT and CDR2 as SNEGSKA (reference sequence). This CDR3 spans 15 amino acids. Sequenced sample: blood. The rearrangement uses TRBV20-1 and TRBJ2-1; 8 bases agree with TRBD2. The clonotype comes from a girl aged 10 to 17 with multiple sclerosis. CDR3 nucleotides: TGCAGTGCTAGTTTACCCAGCGGGAGCTACAATGAGCAGTTCTTC. Protein product: CSASLPSGSYNEQFF.